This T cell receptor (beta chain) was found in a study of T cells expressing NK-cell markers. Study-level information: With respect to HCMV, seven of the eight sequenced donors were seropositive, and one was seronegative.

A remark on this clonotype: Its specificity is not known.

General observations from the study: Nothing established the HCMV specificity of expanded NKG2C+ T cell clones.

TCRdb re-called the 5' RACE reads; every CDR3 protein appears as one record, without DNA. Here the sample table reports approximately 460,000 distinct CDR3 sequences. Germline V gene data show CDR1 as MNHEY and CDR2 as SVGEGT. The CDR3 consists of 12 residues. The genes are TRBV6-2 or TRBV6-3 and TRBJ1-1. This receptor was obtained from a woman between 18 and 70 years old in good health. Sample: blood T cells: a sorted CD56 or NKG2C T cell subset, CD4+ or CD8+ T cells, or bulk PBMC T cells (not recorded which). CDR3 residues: CASRPAAGEAFF.